This T cell receptor beta chain was sequenced in a study of blood T cell repertoires in COVID-19. Study background: Both acute and convalescent COVID-19 samples were obtained from the United States, Italy and Spain. Nucleic acid was either cDNA or gDNA, and it came from T cells, B-cell-depleted T cells, or PBMCs.

Patients at the Seattle site were enrolled during active infection and followed longitudinally. The CDR3 consists of 14 residues. Germline values: CDR1 MNHNY, CDR2 SVGAGI (reference sequence). J was trimmed by 4 bases and V by 0 bases; bases with no gene match: 3. Original analysis: Amplifying reference gene primers gave estimates of nucleated cell counts. The data were produced by immunoSEQ multiplex PCR, yet TCRdb's version contains in-frame clones alone and is incomplete. V and J calls and clone size are as listed in that table; D and trimming were resolved from the DNA. This repertoire shows about 220,000 clones, roughly 85% found once; its top ten account for approximately 2.4%.

This chain joins TRBV6-6 and TRBJ2-7; TRBD2 matches 7 bases. The specimen sequenced was peripheral blood. The receptor's source is a woman in her seventies with COVID-19, enrolled during active disease. This CDR3 reads CASSYSREKYEQYF. For the CDR3, the DNA is TGTGCCAGCAGTTACTCGCGGGAGAAATACGAGCAGTACTTC.